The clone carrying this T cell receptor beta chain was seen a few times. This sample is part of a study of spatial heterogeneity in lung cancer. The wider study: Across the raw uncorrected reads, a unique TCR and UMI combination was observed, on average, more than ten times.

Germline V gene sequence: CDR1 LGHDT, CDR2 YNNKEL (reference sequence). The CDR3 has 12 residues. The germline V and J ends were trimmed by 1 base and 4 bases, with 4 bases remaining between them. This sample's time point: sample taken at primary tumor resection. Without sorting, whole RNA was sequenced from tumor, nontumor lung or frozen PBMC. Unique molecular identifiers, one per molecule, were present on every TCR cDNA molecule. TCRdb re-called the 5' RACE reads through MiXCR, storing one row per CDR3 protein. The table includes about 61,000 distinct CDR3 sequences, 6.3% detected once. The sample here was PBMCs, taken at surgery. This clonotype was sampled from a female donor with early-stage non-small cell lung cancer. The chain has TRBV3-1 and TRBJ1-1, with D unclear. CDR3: CASSQAGTEAFF. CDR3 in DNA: TGTGCCAGCAGCCAAGCTGGCACTGAAGCTTTCTTT.